A selection of T cell receptor beta chains follows, all from one sample in a study of identical twins. TCRdb reprocessed the 5' RACE reads with MiXCR, giving one entry per CDR3 protein. The data show 1.5 million or so distinct CDR3 sequences, about 32% seen once. Sequencing used cord blood. All receptors derive from a newborn girl in good health. CDR3s include the opening cysteine and the closing phenylalanine or tryptophan. The D gene is left open where the match is weak. Part of the rows lack a size; the others show once, few, many or a class for expanded clones.

TRBJ2-7,few,TRBD2,TRBV20-1,CSAPMRTSGIINEQYF,TGCAGTGCTCCAATGAGGACTAGCGGGATCATCAATGAGCAGTACTTC
TRBJ1-3,.,.,TRBV7-9,CASSSMNRLSGNTIYF,TGTGCCAGCAGCTCTATGAACAGGCTTTCTGGAAACACCATATATTTT
TRBJ1-1,.,TRBD1,TRBV7-9,CASSARQGRTEAFF,TGTGCCAGCAGCGCCCGACAGGGGAGGACTGAAGCTTTCTTT
TRBJ1-5,.,.,TRBV20-1,CSARDPRESQPQHF,TGCAGTGCTAGAGATCCGAGGGAATCACAGCCCCAGCATTTT
TRBJ2-3,once,TRBD2,TRBV28,CASAWTSGYTQCF,TGTGCCAGCGCATGGACTAGCGGATATACGCAGTGTTTT
TRBJ2-7,few,TRBD1,TRBV20-1,CSARDRDAYEQYF,TGCAGTGCTAGGGACAGGGATGCCTACGAGCAGTACTTC
TRBJ2-3,few,.,TRBV5-5,CASSFPEGGLRRDTQYF,TGTGCCAGCAGCTTCCCCGAGGGGGGGCTAAGGAGGGATACGCAGTATTTT
TRBJ1-6,.,.,TRBV9,CASSVHSNPLHF,TGTGCCAGCAGCGTCCACAGTAATCCCCTCCACTTT
TRBJ2-1,.,TRBD2,TRBV20-1,CSANSGGQNNEQFF,TGCAGTGCTAATAGCGGGGGGCAAAACAATGAGCAGTTCTTC
TRBJ2-3,.,.,TRBV11-3,CASGFRGDTQYF,TGTGCCAGCGGTTTTAGGGGGGATACGCAGTATTTT
TRBJ2-3,.,.,TRBV11-2,CASSYTSSYTDTQYF,TGTGCCAGCAGCTACACTAGCTCTTACACAGATACGCAGTATTTT
TRBJ2-7,few,.,TRBV27,CATSRGSSYEQYF,TGTGCCACCTCGCGGGGTAGCTCCTACGAGCAGTACTTC
TRBJ2-7,.,.,TRBV18,CASSPEMRDYEQYF,TGTGCCAGCTCACCCGAGATGCGTGACTACGAGCAGTACTTC
TRBJ2-1,few,.,TRBV9,CASSVSGPHNEQFF,TGTGCCAGCAGCGTATCTGGACCCCACAATGAGCAGTTCTTC
TRBJ1-4,many,TRBD1,TRBV7-2,CASSLDRGHEKLFF,TGTGCCAGCAGCTTAGACAGGGGGCATGAAAAACTGTTTTTT
TRBJ2-2,once,TRBD2,TRBV9,CASSRGLSGSNTGELFF,TGTGCCAGCAGCCGCGGACTTAGCGGGTCGAACACCGGGGAGCTGTTTTTT
TRBJ2-3,.,.,TRBV9,CASSVDPTPDTQYF,TGTGCCAGCAGCGTAGACCCCACCCCAGATACGCAGTATTTT
TRBJ2-2,few,.,TRBV5-1,CASSLVADNTGELFF,TGCGCCAGCAGCTTGGTAGCGGATAACACCGGGGAGCTGTTTTTT
TRBJ2-7,many,TRBD2,TRBV27,CASSLTSGRIEQYF,TGTGCCAGCAGTCTGACTAGCGGGAGAATCGAGCAGTACTTC
TRBJ1-6,once,TRBD1,TRBV4-1,CASSPTGGFISPLHF,TGCGCCAGCAGCCCGACAGGGGGGTTCATCTCACCCCTCCACTTT
TRBJ2-3,many,TRBD2,TRBV4-2,CASSQDGGEADTQYF,TGTGCCAGCAGCCAAGATGGGGGGGAAGCAGATACGCAGTATTTT
TRBJ1-2,few,TRBD1,TRBV12-3/TRBV12-4,CASNTGAAFGYTF,TGTGCCAGCAACACAGGGGCGGCGTTTGGCTACACCTTC